Shown below are 6 T cell receptor beta chains from a single sample sequenced in a study of T-cell reconstitution after alpha-beta-depleted transplantation in children. The TCRbeta library incorporated unique molecular identifiers. Using its own MiXCR run on the PCR reads, TCRdb lists one record per CDR3 protein. The table lists more than 120,000 distinct CDR3 sequences, 8.8% of them singletons, with approximately 18% in the top ten. This sample comprised PBMCs, mostly from graft donor cells, obtained 180 days after TCRalphabeta/CD19-depleted stem cell transplant. Every receptor here comes from a female patient between 2 and 15 years old who had a stem cell transplant for congenital amegakaryocytic thrombocytopenia, so the T cells may come from the graft donor.

This clonotype was recorded many times. This rearrangement joins TRBV27 to TRBJ2-1, with 9 bases fitting TRBD2. Germline-derived CDR1 and CDR2 are MNHEY and SMNVEV (reference sequence). The CDR3 has 12 amino acids. With 10 bases clipped from V and 13 bases from J, the junction kept 11 bases outside the gene matches. In nucleotides, the CDR3 is TGTGCCATCGCGCGGGAGGGGAGTCTCCAGTTCTTC. It codes for CAIAREGSLQFF.

The chain has TRBV15 and TRBJ2-3, with D perhaps given as TRBD1 or TRBD2 (5 bases each). CDR3 size: 14 residues. Trimming pared 0 bases from V and 4 bases from J, leaving 8 bases between. Germline V gene sequence: CDR1 LNHNV, CDR2 YYDKDF (reference sequence). This chain's CDR3 is CATSRDRGPDTQYF. The CDR3 nucleotides read TGTGCCACCAGCAGAGATCGGGGCCCAGATACGCAGTATTTT.

This sequence joins TRBV6-6 and TRBJ2-2, with 7 bases aligning to TRBD1. Trimming took 8 bases from V and 6 from J; bases not matched to a gene: 9. Germline loops: CDR1 MNHNY, CDR2 SVGAGI (reference sequence). There are 14 residues in the CDR3. The CDR3 loop is CASAGQVGSGELFF. The CDR3 nucleotides are TGTGCCAGCGCAGGACAGGTCGGCTCCGGGGAGCTGTTTTTT.

This clonotype was recorded at least ten times. The chain combines TRBV28 with TRBJ2-5; D remains ambiguous. Trimming removed 8 bases from V and 1 base from J, with 8 bases in between. Germline-derived CDR1 and CDR2 are MDHEN and SYDVKM. This CDR3 has 12 residues. The CDR3: CASQQAQETQYF. CDR3 DNA sequence: TGTGCCAGCCAACAAGCCCAAGAGACCCAGTACTTC. Full variable domain (rest looked up from reference TRBV28 and TRBJ2-5): DVKVTQSSRYLVKRTGEKVFLECVQDMDHENMFWYRQDPGLGLRLIYFSYDVKMKEKGDIPEGYSVSREKKERFSLILESASTNQTSMYLCASQQAQETQYFGPGTRLLVL.

This clonotype came up many times. This chain links TRBV10-3 with TRBJ2-5; no clear D gene. With 3 bases removed from V and 2 bases from J, the gap between germline ends came to 7 bases. The germline gives CDR1 ENHRY, CDR2 SYGVKD. The CDR3 covers 13 residues. DNA for the CDR3: TGTGCCATCAGTGATGCTGGGCAAGAGACCCAGTACTTC. Translated: CAISDAGQETQYF.

The chain employs TRBV4-1 and TRBJ1-1, with TRBD1 as a possible D gene (5 bases). The germline V gene has CDR1 MGHRA and CDR2 YSYEKL. Trimming removed 3 bases at V and 1 base at J, with 9 bases between. This CDR3 has 14 amino acids. CDR3 amino acids: CASSQVDRNTEAFF. DNA for the CDR3: TGCGCCAGCAGCCAGGTTGACAGGAACACTGAAGCTTTCTTT.